Below, 29 T cell receptor beta chains from the same sample are listed, as sequenced in a study of T cell changes during pregnancy in multiple sclerosis. Data came from immunoSEQ multiplex PCR; TCRdb stores just in-frame clones and leaves some out. Of 50,000 or so clones in the sample, 93% were seen once. The sequencing here drew on peripheral blood, taken in the second trimester of pregnancy. These TCRs come from a female donor with multiple sclerosis, enrolled in a pregnancy study.

This rearrangement joins TRBV4-2 to TRBJ2-5, with 12 bases that match TRBD2. The J call may be in error: the DNA end matches TRBJ2-7 better. Per the germline V gene, CDR1 is LGHNA and CDR2 is YNFKEQ. The CDR3 covers 16 residues. CDR3 sequence (DNA): TGTGCCAGCAGCCAAGATGAGGGGACTAGCGGGTACGAGCAGTACTTC. It yields the protein CASSQDEGTSGYEQYF.

The V and J genes are TRBV25-1 and TRBJ2-2; TRBD1 matches at 7 bases. The germline V gene has CDR1 MGHDK and CDR2 SYGVNS. CDR3 length equals 17 residues. V trimming: 1 base; J trimming: 1 base; junction bases outside the gene matches: 6. The DNA of the CDR3 is TGTGCCAGCAGTGAATCTCATCGGACAGGGAACACCGGGGAGCTGTTTTTT. This gives the protein CASSESHRTGNTGELFF.

The chain has TRBV5-4 and TRBJ2-7; 7 positions match TRBD1. V dropped 2 bases and J dropped 4; count of bases not matched to a gene: 6. The length of the CDR3 is 14 residues. The germline V gene has CDR1 SGHNT and CDR2 YYREEE (reference sequence). CDR3 sequence: CASSFDRVPYEQYF. The DNA for the CDR3 is TGTGCCAGCAGCTTCGACAGGGTACCTTACGAGCAGTACTTC.

The chain links TRBV28 to TRBJ1-2, with 8 nucleotides matching TRBD1. V shed 7 bases, J shed 1 base, and the junction held 5 bases outside the gene matches. The CDR3 covers 14 residues. In germline, CDR1 is MDHEN, CDR2 SYDVKM. For the CDR3, the DNA is TGTGCCAGCATGGAGACAGGGGATAACTATGGCTACACCTTC. Translating gives CASMETGDNYGYTF.

This clone was observed once. This chain links TRBV5-1 with TRBJ2-7; D not resolved. Per germline, CDR1 SGHRS and CDR2 YFSETQ. V was shortened by 0 bases and J by 2 bases, with 9 bases between the two germline ends. The CDR3 spans 14 residues. CDR3 sequence: CASSLAAAPYEQYF. CDR3 DNA: TGCGCCAGCAGCTTGGCCGCGGCTCCCTACGAGCAGTACTTC.

The chain combines TRBV12-2 with TRBJ1-1; the D call in the table, TRBD1, was not verified against the DNA. TRBV12-2 is classified as a pseudogene. The CDR3 is made up of 15 amino acids. CDR3 in amino acids: CASRQTGDSSTEAFF. The CDR3 DNA sequence: TGTGCAAGTCGCCAGACAGGGGATTCAAGCACTGAAGCTTTCTTT.

This sequence joins TRBV29-1 and TRBJ1-5, with D possibly matching TRBD1 (6 bases). Per germline, CDR1 SQVTM and CDR2 ANQGSEA. V lost 3 bases and J lost 3, with 9 bases in between. The CDR3 has 13 residues. The CDR3 loop is CSVEWTANQPQHF. The CDR3 coding sequence is TGCAGCGTTGAGTGGACAGCCAATCAGCCCCAGCATTTT.

In its sample, this clone was seen once. This sequence joins TRBV4-1 and TRBJ1-4; D is undetermined. CDR3 length equals 13 residues. Germline V gene sequence: CDR1 MGHRA, CDR2 YSYEKL. The V and J ends lost 4 bases and 8 bases respectively, with 11 bases between them. CDR3 nucleotide sequence: TGCGCCAGCAGCCCCATAGTACGGGAAAAACTGTTTTTT. Translation gives CASSPIVREKLFF.

V is TRBV9 and J is TRBJ2-1; D remains unclear. The length of the CDR3 is 15 residues. Trimming shortened V by 3 bases and J by 9 bases, and 19 bases separated the two germline ends. Per the germline V gene, CDR1 is SGDLS and CDR2 is YYNGEE. The CDR3: CASSATTTENGEQFF. CDR3 DNA sequence: TGTGCCAGCAGCGCCACAACTACGGAGAACGGTGAGCAGTTCTTC.

The chain links TRBV27 to TRBJ2-1; 8 nucleotides match TRBD1. Germline V CDR1 and CDR2: MNHEY, SMNVEV (reference sequence). Germline trimming cut 6 bases from V and 9 bases from J; bases unmatched to any gene: 10. The CDR3 consists of 14 residues. CDR3 amino acids: CASRTRTGISEQFF. The CDR3 bases are TGTGCCAGCAGAACTCGGACAGGGATCAGTGAGCAGTTCTTC.

The chain links TRBV5-1 to TRBJ1-1, with 7 bases matching TRBD1. The CDR3 spans 15 residues. The germline V gene encodes CDR1 SGHRS and CDR2 YFSETQ. With V trimmed by 4 bases and J by 6 bases, 12 bases remained unmatched. The CDR3 bases are TGCGCCAGCAGCCCAGGACAGGTATCACCGTCTGAAGCTTTCTTT. This translates into CASSPGQVSPSEAFF.

J is TRBJ2-2 and V is TRBV5-6, with TRBD1 identical over 8 bases. Per germline, CDR1 SGHDT and CDR2 YYEEEE. The J segment lost 6 bases and the V segment lost 2 bases, leaving 9 bases of the junction unmatched. The CDR3 runs 16 residues. CDR3 coding DNA: TGTGCCAGCAGCTTTTGGACAGGGTCCAGATCCGGGGAGCTGTTTTTT. Amino acid sequence: CASSFWTGSRSGELFF. The variable domain in full, with the rest retrieved from reference TRBV5-6 and TRBJ2-2, is DAGVTQSPTHLIKTRGQQVTLRCSPKSGHDTVSWYQQALGQGPQFIFQYYEEEERQRGNFPDRFSGHQFPNYSSELNVNALLLGDSALYLCASSFWTGSRSGELFFGEGSRLTVL.

The chain recombines TRBV10-2 with TRBJ2-3; 9 nucleotides align to TRBD2. Germline V CDR1 and CDR2: WSHSY, SAAADI. Trimming took 4 bases from V and 1 from J; bases not matched to a gene: 9. This CDR3 has 17 residues. The CDR3 protein is CASSVGPRGRGTDTQYF. CDR3 bases: TGCGCCAGCAGTGTAGGTCCTCGCGGGAGGGGCACAGATACGCAGTATTTT.

The chain employs TRBV5-4 and TRBJ2-3, with TRBD1 matching 7 bases. Germline CDR1 reads SGHNT; CDR2 reads YYREEE (reference sequence). Unmatched junction bases numbered 8, after V lost 4 bases and J lost 0 bases. The CDR3 runs to 16 residues. CDR3 residues: CASSPPTGVSTDTQYF. In DNA form, the CDR3 reads TGTGCCAGCAGCCCACCAACAGGGGTTAGCACAGATACGCAGTATTTT.

This rearrangement joins TRBV6-5 to TRBJ2-1, with 7 bases that match TRBD1. This CDR3 is built from 16 residues. CDR1 is MNHEY, CDR2 SVGAGI, per germline. Germline trimming cut 3 bases from V and 0 bases from J; bases unmatched to any gene: 5. The CDR3 DNA reads as TGTGCCAGCAGTTATACGGGACAGTTCTCCTACAATGAGCAGTTCTTC. Its protein product is CASSYTGQFSYNEQFF.

This clone appeared a single time. The chain carries TRBV7-9 and TRBJ2-3, with TRBD2 identical over 11 bases. CDR3 length: 15 residues. Germline CDR1 and CDR2: SEHNR and FQNEAQ (reference sequence). The V and J ends lost 6 bases and 1 base, in that order; junction bases with no gene match: 3. CDR3 loop: CASRGLAERTDTQYF. DNA of the CDR3: TGTGCCAGCAGGGGACTAGCGGAGCGCACAGATACGCAGTATTTT.

V usage is TRBV27 and J usage is TRBJ2-1; no clear D gene. Germline V lookup: CDR1 MNHEY, CDR2 SMNVEV (reference sequence). The CDR3 has 15 amino acids. V was pared by 5 bases and J by 6 bases, with 17 bases between. CDR3 in amino acids: CASSLSFVSFNEQFF. DNA for the CDR3: TGTGCCAGCAGTCTCTCCTTTGTCAGTTTCAATGAGCAGTTCTTC.

CDR3 DNA: TGTGCCAGCAGCTTCAGCGGAGGTAGCACCGGGGAGCTGTTTTTT. It specifies CASSFSGGSTGELFF. J is TRBJ2-2 and V is TRBV7-3, with a tentative D call TRBD2 (5 bases). In germline, CDR1 is SGHTA, CDR2 FQGTGA. V dropped 3 bases and J dropped 4 bases, with 12 bases sitting between them. The length of the CDR3 is 15 residues.

The count of this clone is one. This chain links TRBV10-3 with TRBJ1-2; 9 nucleotides match TRBD1. This CDR3 spans 14 amino acids. Germline V gene sequence: CDR1 ENHRY, CDR2 SYGVKD. With V trimmed by 10 bases and J by 6 bases, 12 bases remained unmatched. The CDR3 sequence is CATLQGANSHGYTF. Written as DNA, the CDR3 is TGTGCCACGTTACAGGGGGCGAATTCGCATGGCTACACCTTC.

The genes are TRBV4-2 and TRBJ2-5, with D unresolved. The V end was cut by 4 bases, the J end by 5 bases, with 8 bases between. CDR1 is LGHNA, CDR2 YNFKEQ, per germline. The CDR3 consists of 12 residues. CDR3 residues: CASSPTGETQYF. The CDR3 nucleotides read TGTGCCAGCAGCCCAACGGGTGAGACCCAGTACTTC.

The chain employs TRBV7-3 and TRBJ2-1; D perhaps matches TRBD1 (5 bases). V lost 1 base and J 8 bases, leaving 18 bases between the germline ends. From germline, CDR1 is SGHTA and CDR2 FQGTGA. The CDR3 length is 16 residues. The CDR3 nucleotides are TGTGCCAGCAGCTTAATTAAGGGGAATGGAAAAGATGAGCAGTTCTTC. Translated, it gives CASSLIKGNGKDEQFF.

This chain joins TRBV18 and TRBJ2-2; unclear D gene. Between the trimmed V and J ends, which lost 1 base and 1 base, there was a span of 22 bases. CDR1 and CDR2 from the germline V gene are KGHSH and LQKENI. CDR3 length: 20 amino acids. The CDR3 DNA sequence: TGTGCCAGCTCACCACGAGTAATCTCCCAGTATAGCAGGAACACCGGGGAGCTGTTTTTT. This translates into CASSPRVISQYSRNTGELFF.

The chain employs TRBV5-6 and TRBJ2-2; D possibly corresponds to TRBD1 (6 bases). Per the germline V gene, CDR1 is SGHDT and CDR2 is YYEEEE. The CDR3 runs to 15 residues. V lost 2 bases, J lost 4 bases, and 12 bases lay in between. DNA of the CDR3: TGTGCCAGCAGCTTTGAGGGGGTGGGCACCGGGGAGCTGTTTTTT. Translating it yields CASSFEGVGTGELFF.

The chain uses TRBV4-2 and TRBJ2-1; 9 bases map to TRBD2. V lost 1 base to trimming and J lost 4 bases; unmatched junction nucleotides: 5. The length of the CDR3 is 16 residues. In germline, CDR1 is LGHNA, CDR2 YNFKEQ. In DNA, the CDR3 is TGTGCCAGCAGCCAAGCGCAGCGGGAGGATTACAATGAGCAGTTCTTC. Translated: CASSQAQREDYNEQFF.

This clone was seen a single time. The V and J genes are TRBV11-1 and TRBJ1-2; D is unresolved. The CDR3 runs to 13 residues. The germline V gene has CDR1 SGHAT and CDR2 FQDESV (reference sequence). Trimming took 4 bases from V and 8 from J, leaving 14 bases between them. The CDR3 nucleotides read TGTGCCAGCAGCTCGAACTCCGAGGTCGGCTACACCTTC. Its translation: CASSSNSEVGYTF.

The chain joins TRBV19 to TRBJ2-7; 7 bases are a match to TRBD2. Trimming cost V 5 bases and J 3 bases; bases outside gene matches: 4. This CDR3 spans 13 amino acids. Per the germline V gene, CDR1 is LNHDA and CDR2 is SQIVND (reference sequence). The CDR3 protein is CASSASGVYEQYF. Here the CDR3 DNA reads TGTGCCAGTAGTGCGAGCGGGGTCTACGAGCAGTACTTC. The whole variable domain, remainder taken from reference TRBV19 and TRBJ2-7, is DGGITQSPKYLFRKEGQNVTLSCEQNLNHDAMYWYRQDPGQGLRLIYYSQIVNDFQKGDIAEGYSVSREKKESFPLTVTSAQKNPTAFYLCASSASGVYEQYFGPGTRLTVT.

The chain employs TRBV7-3 and TRBJ2-1; D is perhaps TRBD2 (6 bases). The germline V and J ends were trimmed by 3 bases and 4 bases, with 16 bases remaining between them. CDR1 is SGHTA and CDR2 is FQGTGA in the germline V gene. There are 16 residues in the CDR3. DNA of the CDR3: TGTGCCAGCAGCTTGGGCGGGGCGGGGACTTACAATGAGCAGTTCTTC. It encodes CASSLGGAGTYNEQFF. The whole variable domain, filled in from reference TRBV7-3 and TRBJ2-1, reads GAGVSQTPSNKVTEKGKYVELRCDPISGHTALYWYRQSLGQGPEFLIYFQGTGAADDSGLPNDRFFAVRPEGSVSTLKIQRTERGDSAVYLCASSLGGAGTYNEQFFGPGTRLTVL.

The chain is built from TRBV27 and TRBJ1-1, with D unresolved. This CDR3 is built from 14 residues. CDR1 MNHEY and CDR2 SMNVEV come from the germline V gene (reference sequence). V gave up 1 base and J gave up 4 bases, with 10 bases separating them. The CDR3 region has the DNA TGTGCCAGCAGTTTATTCAGGTTGGGCACTGAAGCTTTCTTT. Its translation is CASSLFRLGTEAFF.

In DNA form, the CDR3 reads TGTGCCTGGAGTGCCGGGGAGGGGCGCAGGAGCAATCAGCCCCAGCATTTT. This sequence encodes CAWSAGEGRRSNQPQHF. The rearrangement joins TRBV30 to TRBJ1-5; D possibly corresponds to TRBD1 (5 bases). The CDR3 has 17 amino acids. Trimming left V 1 base short and J 1 base short, with 17 bases between. The germline CDR1 and CDR2 sequences are GTSNPN and SVGIG (reference sequence).